The present T cell receptor beta chain was sequenced within a study of OX40 agonist ivuxolimab in advanced cancers. Across the whole study: Patients in the trial were receiving intravenous ivuxolimab every 2 weeks, at doses of 0.01 to 10 mg/kg. Anti-PD-1, anti-PD-L1 or anti-CTLA-4 therapy given earlier was allowed, and approximately 40% had some. Overall study results and limits: Expanded clones tended on average to be more numerous among CD8+ T cells than CD4+.

Germline lookup yields CDR1 LNHDA and CDR2 SQIVND (reference sequence). V shed 6 bases and J shed 5 bases, with 13 bases lying between them. The CDR3 is made up of 13 amino acids. For this clone: Antigen unknown.

TCRdb's table, derived via immunoSEQ multiplex PCR, lists solely in-frame clones and lacks some. The sample lists some 84,000 clones; around 92% were seen once. This specimen consisted of CD4+ or CD8+ T cells sorted from blood, obtained in a trial of the OX40 agonist ivuxolimab. The V and J genes are TRBV19 and TRBJ1-1; D unclear. The receptor was derived from an adult with an advanced solid tumor such as melanoma, head and neck, liver or kidney cancer. The CDR3 loop reads CASRVGEGTEAFF. CDR3 DNA: TGTGCCAGTAGGGTAGGAGAAGGGACTGAAGCTTTCTTT.